This T cell receptor (beta chain) was identified in a study of shared clonotypes between healthy human individuals (dated by TCRdb to 2019 to 2021). Broadly, across the study: The cohort comprised a couple of women and a few men aged 18 to 49 years. For each donor, CD4 naive and CD4 memory were each given three plates, CD8 naive was given two plates, and CD8 memory was given one plate. The study deeply sequenced blood TCR repertoires of about five healthy adults to estimate repertoire size and the extent of clonotype sharing between individuals. To increase sequencing depth and limit assay-specific biases, TCR repertoire library preparation and sequencing were carried out by different laboratories using diverse techniques. Per donor, leukapheresis produced somewhere between about 0.9 and 10 billion PBMCs. Summary of the overall study and its limitations: Larger estimated clonotype richness was generally found for naive subsets than for memory subsets. Compared with non-shared clonotypes, clonotypes shared by all four sorted-subset donors had higher generation probabilities. Rarefaction of sorted-subset datasets indicated incomplete sequencing despite the large sequencing depth. Pairwise subsampling led to the expectation that sequencing depth would affect the degree of clonotype sharing among donors. Across four donors, roughly 5.4% of naive CD4, 3% to 4% of naive CD8, about 2.3% of memory CD4, and about 0.4% of memory CD8 clonotypes were shared. Sampling was limited to blood, and TCR repertoires in tissue likely differ from TCR repertoires in blood. Because the study included a small number of donors, the genetic and exposure-history diversity represented was limited.

Healthy HIV-negative adults with no recently reported acute infections or vaccinations were included as donors. All donors were Caucasian adults living in Nashville, Tennessee, USA. Magnetic negative selection was used to enrich CD4+ T cells, after which naive cells were positively selected on CD45RA and the negative fraction became the memory subset. After blood collection by leukapheresis, PBMCs were isolated using Ficoll-Histopaque density gradient centrifugation and then cryopreserved in the vapor phase of liquid nitrogen. Purity and quantity of every magnetically sorted T cell population were checked by analytical flow cytometry. Each sorted fraction had its genomic DNA isolated and then quantified by UV absorbance on a Nanodrop 2000c. Note on this clone: What antigen it recognizes has not been identified. Base quality data are lacking; no much larger clone is found one base away.

Using the deep immunoSEQ assay, TCR CDR3 regions were amplified from genomic DNA by multiplex PCR. Extracted genomic DNA from each cell subset was distributed evenly across all wells of several immunoSEQ 96-well plates, and each plate was treated as a replicate. For sorted subsets, 200 to 250 ng of genomic DNA, equivalent to roughly 30,000 T cell genomes, went into each replicate PCR. Purified libraries were measured with a Qubit 3.0 fluorometer, size-checked on a Bioanalyzer 2100, and measured again with the KAPA Library Quantification kit. A separate single-read 150-cycle Illumina NextSeq 550 flow cell was used to sequence each immunoSEQ 96-well plate. The paper's processing steps were these. Because the immunoSEQ output included only junctional sequences and no quality scores, the filtering could not be the same as the filtering used for full-length reads. Sequences were annotated with PyIR, a Python wrapper for IgBLAST v1.9, and V/J genes and CDR3 were assigned using IMGT germline references. Any read was removed if the V/J assignment was weak (E-value above 1e-6), the CDR3 was missing, or the read contained stop codons, out-of-frame junctions, or ambiguous translated residues. V3J clonotypes were defined as sequences sharing the same inferred V gene, J gene, and CDR3 amino acid sequence. Percentage overlap between repertoires was calculated by dividing the number of shared unique clonotypes by the size of the smaller repertoire. Richness of each repertoire was evaluated using RTK rarefaction, the Chao1 estimator, and Recon v2.1 estimates of unobserved clonotypes. OLGA was used to compute generation probabilities for all TCRbeta clonotypes that the gDNA method yielded from a few donors. What TCRdb holds here is the immuneACCESS table cut down to in-frame rearrangements. Part of the clones is not present; checked against another copy, under half of the missing clones reflect an unresolved V gene, and the others are unexplained. V and J calls and clone size follow that table, whereas D and trimming were derived from the DNA. The sample data list roughly 1,100,000 clones, and around 75% of these were observed just once. The ten largest clones add up to around 1.5% of the sample.

Unmatched junction bases come to 5, with V trimmed by 0 bases and J by 6 bases. CDR1 and CDR2 are read off the germline V gene as KGHSH and LQKENI. CDR3 length: 14 amino acids, cysteine to phenylalanine. Only the CDR3 part of the read is kept: 42 bases, read in frame from the first base. The clonotype originates from a man aged 18 to 30 in good health. The rearranged chain carries TRBV18 and TRBJ2-7, with TRBD1 matching 7 junction bases. Sequencing used memory CD4+ T cells sorted from blood. The intended sense of this specimen's cell subset or site label: CD45RA-negative fraction. The CDR3 in this case is CASSPPGRGSEQYF. In nucleotide form, the sequence is TGTGCCAGCTCACCACCGGGCAGGGGGAGCGAGCAGTACTTC.